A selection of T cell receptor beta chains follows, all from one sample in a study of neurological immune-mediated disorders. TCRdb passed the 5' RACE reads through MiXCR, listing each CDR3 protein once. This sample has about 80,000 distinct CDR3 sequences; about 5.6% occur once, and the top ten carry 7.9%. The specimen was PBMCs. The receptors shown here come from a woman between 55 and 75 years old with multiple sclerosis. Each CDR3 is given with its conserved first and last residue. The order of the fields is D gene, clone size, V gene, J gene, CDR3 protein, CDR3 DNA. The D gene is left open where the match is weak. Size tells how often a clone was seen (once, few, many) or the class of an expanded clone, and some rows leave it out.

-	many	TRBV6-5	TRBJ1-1	CASSFPGAGSAFF	TGTGCCAGCAGTTTCCCAGGCGCAGGGAGTGCTTTCTTT
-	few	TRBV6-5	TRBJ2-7	CASIRGPRQYF	TGTGCCAGCATCAGAGGCCCCAGGCAGTACTTC
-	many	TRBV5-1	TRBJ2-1	CASSLEVSRSYNEQFF	TGCGCCAGCAGCTTGGAAGTCAGCCGCTCCTACAATGAGCAGTTCTTC
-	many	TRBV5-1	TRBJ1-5	CASSFTGGNQPQHF	TGCGCCAGCAGCTTTACGGGGGGCAATCAGCCCCAGCATTTT
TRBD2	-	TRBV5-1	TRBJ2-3	CASSLGLAAITDTQYF	TGCGCCAGCAGCTTAGGCCTAGCGGCTATCACAGATACGCAGTATTTT
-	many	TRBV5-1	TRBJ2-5	CASSLAEKSLPLLGTQYF	TGCGCCAGCAGCTTGGCAGAAAAGAGCCTACCTCTTTTAGGGACCCAGTACTTC
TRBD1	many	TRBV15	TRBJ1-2	CATTRDREDGYTF	TGTGCCACCACGAGAGACAGGGAGGATGGCTACACCTTC
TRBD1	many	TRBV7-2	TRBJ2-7	CASSLETGREQYF	TGTGCCAGCAGCTTAGAGACAGGGCGCGAGCAGTACTTC
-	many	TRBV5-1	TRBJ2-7	CASSLEQGGDYEQYF	TGCGCCAGCAGCTTGGAGCAGGGGGGAGACTACGAGCAGTACTTC
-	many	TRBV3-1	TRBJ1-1	CASSPRQVTEAFF	TGTGCCAGCAGCCCGCGACAAGTCACTGAAGCTTTCTTT
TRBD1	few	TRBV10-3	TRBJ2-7	CAISGNRGQYEQYF	TGTGCCATCAGTGGAAACAGGGGGCAGTACGAGCAGTACTTC
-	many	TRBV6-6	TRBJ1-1	CASSSGRVNTEAFF	TGTGCCAGCAGTTCGGGACGCGTGAACACTGAAGCTTTCTTT
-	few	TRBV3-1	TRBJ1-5	CASSQAHVSNQPQHF	TGTGCCAGCAGCCAAGCACACGTTAGCAATCAGCCCCAGCATTTT
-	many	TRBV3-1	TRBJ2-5	CASSQEDLETQYF	TGTGCCAGCAGCCAAGAAGACCTCGAGACCCAGTACTTC
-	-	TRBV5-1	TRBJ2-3	CASGASTDTQYF	TGCGCCAGCGGGGCTAGCACAGATACGCAGTATTTT
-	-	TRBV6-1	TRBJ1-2	CASSEIDAGYGYTF	TGTGCCAGCAGTGAAATTGACGCGGGGTATGGCTACACCTTC
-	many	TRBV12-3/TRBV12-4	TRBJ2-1	CASSLFVLGASSYNEQFF	TGTGCCAGCAGTTTATTCGTACTGGGGGCGAGCTCCTACAATGAGCAGTTCTTC
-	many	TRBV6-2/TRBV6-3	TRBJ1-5	CASSYSAQAQPQHF	TGTGCCAGCAGTTACTCGGCACAGGCTCAGCCCCAGCATTTT
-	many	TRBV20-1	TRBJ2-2	CSARVVANTGELFF	TGCAGTGCTAGAGTTGTAGCGAACACCGGGGAGCTGTTTTTT
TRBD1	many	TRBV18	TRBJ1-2	CASSPPPQGDYGYTF	TGTGCCAGCTCACCACCCCCACAGGGGGACTATGGCTACACCTTC
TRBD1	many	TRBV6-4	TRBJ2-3	CASSDPGQGGGDTQYF	TGTGCCAGCAGTGACCCGGGACAGGGGGGAGGAGATACGCAGTATTTT
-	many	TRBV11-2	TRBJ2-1	CASSGKTGYSYNEQFF	TGTGCCAGCAGCGGCAAGACAGGATATTCCTACAATGAGCAGTTCTTC
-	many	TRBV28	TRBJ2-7	CASTPYQGGAYEQYF	TGTGCCAGCACCCCTTACCAGGGGGGCGCCTACGAGCAGTACTTC
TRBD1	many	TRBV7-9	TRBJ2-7	CASSPDRVREQYF	TGTGCCAGCAGCCCGGACAGGGTGAGGGAGCAGTACTTC
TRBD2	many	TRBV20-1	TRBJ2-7	CSADSGGLHHEQYF	TGCAGTGCTGATAGCGGGGGCCTACATCACGAGCAGTACTTC
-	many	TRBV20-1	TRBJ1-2	CSARRGDLYGYTF	TGCAGTGCTAGACGGGGAGACTTATATGGCTACACCTTC
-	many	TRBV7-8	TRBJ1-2	CASSRDSF	TGTGCCAGCAGCAGGGACTCCTTC
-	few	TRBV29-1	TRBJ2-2	CSVVSVTRAGELFF	TGCAGCGTTGTATCCGTAACTCGGGCCGGGGAGCTGTTTTTT
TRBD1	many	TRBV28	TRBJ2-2	CASSSTGRSTGELFF	TGTGCCAGCAGTTCGACAGGGAGATCCACCGGGGAGCTGTTTTTT
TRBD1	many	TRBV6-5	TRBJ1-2	CASSYTGGYGYTF	TGTGCCAGCAGTTACACAGGGGGCTATGGCTACACCTTC
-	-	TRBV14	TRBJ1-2	CANSQVGLPNYGYTF	TGTGCCAACAGCCAAGTGGGGTTGCCCAACTATGGCTACACCTTC
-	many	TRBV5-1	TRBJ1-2	CASSSSARDYGYTF	TGCGCCAGCAGCTCCTCCGCCAGGGACTATGGCTACACCTTC
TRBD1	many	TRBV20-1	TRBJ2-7	CSARDQRTGSYEQYF	TGCAGTGCTAGAGACCAAAGGACAGGGTCCTACGAGCAGTACTTC